The next 16 T cell receptor beta chains were all read from a single sample in a study of T cell responses to AZD1222 COVID-19 vaccine. The repertoire was sequenced with immunoSEQ multiplex PCR; TCRdb's copy has only in-frame clones and lacks some. Altogether about 110,000 clones are present, 80% to 90% being singletons, with the ten largest covering roughly two fifths. The input for sequencing was peripheral blood, taken 28 days after the second AZD1222 dose. These receptors were obtained from an adult who received the AZD1222 COVID-19 vaccine.

This clone came up once. The chain has TRBV7-2 and TRBJ2-1; the D is unclear. The V end lost 3 bases, the J end lost 6 bases, and 3 bases lay between the germline ends. Germline CDR1 SGHTA, CDR2 FQGNSA. This CDR3 has 11 amino acids. The DNA for the CDR3 is TGTGCCAGCAGCTTTTCCAATGAGCAGTTCTTC. This sequence encodes CASSFSNEQFF.

CDR3 DNA: TGTGCCAGCAGCTTGGGGCGACTAGGAACGAACACCGGGGAGCTGTTTTTT. This translates into CASSLGRLGTNTGELFF. The V call is TRBV7-3, the J call TRBJ2-2; D possibly corresponds to TRBD2 (6 bases). The V gene lost 3 bases and the J gene lost 0 bases, with 14 bases spanning the gap. The germline V gene encodes CDR1 SGHTA and CDR2 FQGTGA. The CDR3 spans 17 residues.

A word on this clone: Other DNA sequences in the sample encode the same CDR3. The gene calls are TRBV6-5 and TRBJ2-1, with 15 bases lining up with TRBD2. Germline values: CDR1 MNHEY, CDR2 SVGAGI. With V trimmed by 2 bases and J by 7 bases, 0 bases remained unmatched. The CDR3 length is 15 residues. The CDR3 sequence is CASSYGTSGRNEQFF. DNA of the CDR3: TGTGCCAGCAGTTACGGGACTAGCGGGAGGAATGAGCAGTTCTTC.

The chain combines TRBV10-1 with TRBJ2-7, with TRBD2 matching over 7 bases. CDR3 length: 14 residues. V dropped 0 bases and J dropped 10; count of bases not matched to a gene: 9. The germline CDR1 and CDR2 sequences are WNHNN and SYGVQD (reference sequence). The CDR3 DNA is TGCGCCAGCAGTGAGTCAGGAGGGAGGGTACGACAGTACTTC. Its translation is CASSESGGRVRQYF.

The chain recombines TRBV2 with TRBJ2-5, with a tentative D call TRBD2 (6 bases). V lost 2 bases to trimming and J lost 4 bases, with 11 bases between them. The CDR3 sequence is 14 residues long. In germline, CDR1 is SNHLY, CDR2 FYNNEI. CDR3 sequence reads: CASSEWGVTETQYF. CDR3 bases: TGTGCCAGCAGTGAATGGGGGGTGACAGAGACCCAGTACTTC.

The chain has TRBV2 and TRBJ2-7; 8 bases are a match to TRBD2. The CDR3 has 15 residues. Germline lookup yields CDR1 SNHLY and CDR2 FYNNEI. The trim removed 6 bases at V and 0 bases at J, leaving 7 bases unmatched. The CDR3 nucleotides are TGTGCCAGCAGGAAGGGACTAGAGAGCTCCTACGAGCAGTACTTC. Protein sequence: CASRKGLESSYEQYF.

This sequence joins TRBV5-6 and TRBJ2-2, with 14 bases matching TRBD2. The CDR3 spans 18 residues. The germline gives CDR1 SGHDT, CDR2 YYEEEE. With 4 bases clipped from V and 1 base from J, the junction kept 6 bases outside the gene matches. DNA of the CDR3: TGTGCCAGCAGCGGCCGACTAGCGGGAGGGAAGAACACCGGGGAGCTGTTTTTT. Translation: CASSGRLAGGKNTGELFF.

The J gene is TRBJ2-7, the V gene TRBV27; D call uncertain. Between the trimmed V and J ends, which lost 6 bases and 10 bases, there was a span of 25 bases. The CDR3 loop spans 15 amino acids. Per germline, CDR1 MNHEY and CDR2 SMNVEV (reference sequence). The CDR3 region is CASRRGQESLREQYF. CDR3 nucleotides: TGTGCCAGCAGGCGTGGCCAGGAGAGTCTACGAGAACAGTACTTC.

This chain links TRBV6-1 with TRBJ2-1; tentative D call: TRBD1 (5 bases). CDR1 and CDR2 (germline): MNHNS, SASEGT. Trimming took 2 bases from V and 0 from J, leaving 14 bases between them. This CDR3 contains 17 residues. CDR3 bases: TGTGCCAGCAGTGAACCAGATGGGGCCTTCTCCTACAATGAGCAGTTCTTC. Amino acid sequence: CASSEPDGAFSYNEQFF.

The J gene is TRBJ1-5, the V gene TRBV5-8, with D hard to call. Trimming removed 4 bases at V and 4 bases at J, with 6 bases between. This CDR3 contains 12 residues. The germline CDR1 and CDR2 sequences are SGHTS and YDEGEE. CDR3 sequence: CASSLTNQPQHF. Here the CDR3 DNA reads TGTGCCAGCAGCCTTACTAATCAGCCCCAGCATTTT.

The rearrangement uses TRBV3-1 (or the pseudogene TRBV3-2) and TRBJ2-1; D is ambiguous. V dropped 4 bases and J dropped 6 bases, with 7 bases sitting between them. CDR1 LGHDT and CDR2 YNNKEL come from the germline V gene (reference sequence). The CDR3 has 12 residues. The CDR3 nucleotides are TGTGCCAGCAGCCTTGGCGGCAATGAGCAGTTCTTC. Translating it yields CASSLGGNEQFF.

The rearrangement uses TRBV6-2 or TRBV6-3 and TRBJ1-5; 8 bases fit TRBD1. V was clipped by 2 bases and J by 4 bases; unmatched bases: 7. Germline V CDR1 and CDR2: MNHEY, SVGEGT. The CDR3 loop spans 16 amino acids. The CDR3 spells CASSYGGQAANQPQHF. CDR3 nucleotides: TGTGCCAGCAGTTACGGGGGACAGGCGGCTAATCAGCCCCAGCATTTT.

The genes are TRBV7-3 and TRBJ2-1; TRBD1 matches at 10 bases. V shed 2 bases and J 6 bases; nucleotides not matched to a gene: 4. CDR1 and CDR2 (germline): SGHTA, FQGTGA. The CDR3 loop spans 15 amino acids. Here the CDR3 reads CASSLWGQGSNEQFF. The CDR3 coding sequence is TGTGCCAGCAGCTTATGGGGACAGGGGAGCAATGAGCAGTTCTTC.

J is TRBJ2-3 and V is TRBV3-1 (or the pseudogene TRBV3-2), with 8 bases lining up with TRBD1. CDR3 length equals 14 residues. Trimming removed 4 bases from V and 2 bases from J; junction bases left unmatched: 2. Germline assignment: CDR1 LGHDT and CDR2 YNNKEL (reference sequence). CDR3 nucleotide sequence: TGTGCCAGCAGCCGTCAGGGGGCCACAGATACGCAGTATTTT. This translates into CASSRQGATDTQYF.

V is TRBV20-1 and J is TRBJ1-1, with TRBD1 matching over 7 bases. CDR1 DFQATT and CDR2 SNEGSKA come from the germline V gene (reference sequence). The CDR3 is 15 residues long. After removal of 3 bases from V and 3 bases from J, the junction contained 10 bases not matched to a gene. The CDR3 bases are TGCAGTGCTAGTCAGAGGGGGCATTTTGACACTGAAGCTTTCTTT. Amino acids: CSASQRGHFDTEAFF.

The chain recombines TRBV29-1 with TRBJ2-3; 7 bases are shared with TRBD1. Germline V gene data show CDR1 as SQVTM and CDR2 as ANQGSEA. V trimming: 3 bases; J trimming: 3 bases; junction bases outside the gene matches: 3. The length of the CDR3 is 13 residues. The DNA of the CDR3 is TGCAGCGTTGAGTTACAGGGGACAGATACGCAGTATTTT. It yields the protein CSVELQGTDTQYF.